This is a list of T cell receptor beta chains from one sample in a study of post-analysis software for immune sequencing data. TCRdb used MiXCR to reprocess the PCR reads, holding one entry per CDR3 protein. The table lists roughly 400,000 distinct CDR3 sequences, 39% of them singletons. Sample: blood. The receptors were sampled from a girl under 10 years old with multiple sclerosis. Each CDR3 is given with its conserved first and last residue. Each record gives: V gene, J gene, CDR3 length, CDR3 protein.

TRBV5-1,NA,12,CASSLATDEQYF
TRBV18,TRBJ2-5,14,CASSGRLAQETQYF
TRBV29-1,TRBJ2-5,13,CSVEEGVRETQYF
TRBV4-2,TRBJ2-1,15,CASSQGQRGGNEQFF
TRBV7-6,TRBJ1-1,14,CASSLGVGSNEAFF
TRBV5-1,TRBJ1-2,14,CASSLEGRSYGYTF
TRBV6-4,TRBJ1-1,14,CATQGPQRNTEAFF
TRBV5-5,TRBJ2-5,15,CASSPPGGLQETQYF
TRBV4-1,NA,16,CASSQPRGAEVHEQYF
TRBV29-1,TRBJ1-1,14,CSVEGPETYTEAFF
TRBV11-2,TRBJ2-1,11,CASSFLNEQFF
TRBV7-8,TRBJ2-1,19,CASSYERQGRLSSYNEQFF
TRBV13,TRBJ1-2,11,CASSFGAGYTF
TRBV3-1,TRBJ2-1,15,CASSPGQGPYNEQFF
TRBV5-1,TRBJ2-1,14,CASSLAFDGGKQFF
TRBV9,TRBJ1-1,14,CASSAHDVSGEAFF
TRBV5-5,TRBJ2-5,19,CASSLTPRVAGGPKETQYF
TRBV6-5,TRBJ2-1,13,CASSSQGYNEQFF
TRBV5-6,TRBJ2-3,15,CASSRTAVGTDTQYF
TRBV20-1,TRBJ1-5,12,CSGGGVNQPQHF
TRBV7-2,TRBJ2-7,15,CASSLGWLGSYEQYF
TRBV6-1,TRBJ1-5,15,CASSGYREQEQPQHF
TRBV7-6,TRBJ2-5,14,CASSDNQGQETQYF
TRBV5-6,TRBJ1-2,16,CASSLARARGGLGYTF
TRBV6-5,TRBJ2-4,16,CASSYGTGGGKNIQYF
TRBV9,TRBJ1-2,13,CASSTQTGYGYTF
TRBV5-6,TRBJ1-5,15,CASSLVGSPNQPQHF
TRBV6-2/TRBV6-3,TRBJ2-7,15,CASSYFLGMSYEQYF
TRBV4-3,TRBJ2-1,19,CASSQDIRGLAGVRNEQFF
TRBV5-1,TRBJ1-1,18,CASSLGQADLRLVTEAFF
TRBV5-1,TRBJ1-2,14,CASSPTLPNYGYTF
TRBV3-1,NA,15,CASSRLAGAHNEQYF
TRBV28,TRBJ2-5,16,CASSSGRHSRRETQYF
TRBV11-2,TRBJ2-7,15,CAIRGLAGPSYEQYF
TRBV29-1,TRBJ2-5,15,CSVEDPNRVGGRQYF
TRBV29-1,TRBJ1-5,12,CSVKDSNQPQHF
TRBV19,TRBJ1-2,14,CASSLDTGAKGYTF
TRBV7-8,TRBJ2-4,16,CASSLGRIIAKNIQYF
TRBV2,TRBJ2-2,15,CASSSGLGNTGELFF
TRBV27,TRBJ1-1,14,CASSPRVSNTEAFF
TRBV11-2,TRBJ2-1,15,CASSLDPGPDTEQFF
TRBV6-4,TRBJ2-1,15,CASSDSRLAGGLQFF
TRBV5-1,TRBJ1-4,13,CASKGTGEEKRFF
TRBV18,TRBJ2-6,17,CASSPLTGESGANVLTF
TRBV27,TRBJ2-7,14,CASRLGLADYEQYF
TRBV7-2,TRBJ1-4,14,CASSLHGANEKLFF
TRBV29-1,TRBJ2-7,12,CSVQPDTYEQYF
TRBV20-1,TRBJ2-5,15,CSAPPRTGKSETQYF
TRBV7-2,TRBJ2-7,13,CASSPRDRVEQYF
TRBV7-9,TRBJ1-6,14,CASSLGQGGSPLHF
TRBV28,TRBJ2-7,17,CASSFLISGSGTYEQYF
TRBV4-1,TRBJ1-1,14,CASRRREIGTEAFF
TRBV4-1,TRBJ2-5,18,CASSLGWPRGQGAWEQYF
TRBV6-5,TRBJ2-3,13,CASSYSSTDTQYF